What follows is one T cell receptor beta chain and its context. The source of the sample is a study of blood T cell repertoires in COVID-19. Study summary: Italy, Spain and the United States were the sources of the convalescent and acute COVID-19 samples. Sample material is recorded as cDNA or gDNA derived from T cells, B-cell-depleted T cells, or PBMCs.

The CDR3 consists of 16 residues. Between the trimmed V and J ends, which lost 0 bases and 2 bases, there was a span of 14 bases. Germline V gene sequence: CDR1 SGHDT, CDR2 YYEEEE. Per the original methods: Amplifying reference gene primers gave estimates of nucleated cell counts. Here immunoSEQ multiplex PCR was the method, and the copy in TCRdb shows in-frame clones only, minus some. D and trimming come from the DNA, and the V and J calls and clone size come from that table. The data contain roughly 190,000 clones, around 80% of them singletons. This chain joins TRBV5-6 and TRBJ1-2; D perhaps matches TRBD1 (6 bases). This receptor was taken from a woman between 65 and 79 years old with COVID-19, enrolled during active disease. Sequencing was carried out using peripheral blood. CDR3 protein: CASSLARGGRNYGYTF. The CDR3 nucleotides read TGTGCCAGCAGCTTGGCCCGAGGGGGAAGGAACTATGGCTACACCTTC.